The clone carrying this T cell receptor beta chain was observed a few times. Germline CDR1 is SGHDT and CDR2 is YYEEEE. This CDR3 has 14 residues. The V gene end was trimmed by 2 bases and the J gene end by 4 bases; junction bases not matched to a gene: 5. Using immunoSEQ multiplex PCR, the repertoire was profiled, and TCRdb retains in-frame clones only, with some absent. In the table there are under 12,000 clones, 72% of which are singletons. Documented time point: neoterminal ileum biopsy at postoperative endoscopy, about 6 months after surgery. The sample comes from a study of T cell repertoires in ileal Crohn's disease.

V gene TRBV5-6 combines with J gene TRBJ2-7; 8 bases agree with TRBD1. The TCR was taken from an adult with Crohn's disease. What was sequenced was ileal tissue. The CDR3 coding sequence is TGTGCCAGCAGCTTCGGACAGGGAACTTACGAGCAGTACTTC. Protein: CASSFGQGTYEQYF.